The 13 T cell receptor beta chains given below trace back to one sample, sequenced in a study of vaccination effects on CD4 cells after COVID-19. TCRdb's copy holds only in-frame clones and misses some; the assay was immunoSEQ multiplex PCR. The sample contains tens of thousands of clones, about 80% of which appear only once. After expansion with viral peptide pools in the ViraFEST assay, antigen-specific CD4+ T cells were sequenced. Subsequent to a culture period of 10 to 11 days, CD4+ T cells were isolated. Two doses of either BNT162b2 or mRNA-1273 were given to each participant. Their specific antigens are unknown. The sample was CD4+ T cells from PBMCs cultured with HCoV-229E spike peptides, taken after COVID-19 vaccination. Source of these receptors: a human donor who received a COVID-19 vaccine.

This clone occurred a few times. The J gene is TRBJ2-6, the V gene TRBV19; no firm D call. Between the trimmed V and J ends, which lost 6 bases and 0 bases, there was a span of 9 bases. Germline-derived CDR1 and CDR2 are LNHDA and SQIVND (reference sequence). The CDR3 extends over 15 amino acids. The CDR3: CASRQHSSGANVLTF. In DNA, the CDR3 is TGTGCCAGTAGACAACACAGCTCTGGGGCCAACGTCCTGACTTTC.

This clone was recorded only once. This rearrangement joins TRBV29-1 to TRBJ1-1; D is unresolved. The CDR3 runs 12 residues. V shed 6 bases and J shed 0 bases, with 8 bases lying between them. Germline V gives CDR1 SQVTM, CDR2 ANQGSEA. CDR3 DNA: TGCAGCGTGGAGATAATGAACACTGAAGCTTTCTTT. It is translated as CSVEIMNTEAFF. The full variable domain, completed using reference TRBV29-1 and TRBJ1-1, is SAVISQKPSRDICQRGTSLTIQCQVDSQVTMMFWYRQQPGQSLTLIATANQGSEATYESGFVIDKFPISRPNLTFSTLTVSNMSPEDSSIYLCSVEIMNTEAFFGQGTRLTVV.

The sample holds a few counts of this clone. This chain uses TRBV2 with TRBJ1-3; D may be TRBD1 (5 bases). Germline values: CDR1 SNHLY, CDR2 FYNNEI. This CDR3 is built from 14 residues. V was shortened by 6 bases and J by 4 bases, with 13 bases between the two germline ends. The CDR3 DNA follows: TGTGCCAGCAGCAAACAGGCGGCAGGAAACACCATATATTTT. Amino acids: CASSKQAAGNTIYF. The full variable domain, its missing parts supplied by reference TRBV2 and TRBJ1-3, is EPEVTQTPSHQVTQMGQEVILRCVPISNHLYFYWYRQILGQKVEFLVSFYNNEISEKSEIFDDQFSVERPDGSNFTLKIRSTKLEDSAMYFCASSKQAAGNTIYFGEGSWLTVV.

This clone came up a few times. The V gene is TRBV5-1, the J gene TRBJ2-2; TRBD1 or TRBD2 may be the D gene (5 bases each). Trimming pared 4 bases from V and 1 base from J, leaving 11 bases between. CDR1 is SGHRS, CDR2 YFSETQ, per germline. CDR3 length: 15 residues. CDR3 DNA: TGCGCCAGCAGCAGAGGGGACGTGAACACCGGGGAGCTGTTTTTT. This translates into CASSRGDVNTGELFF.

This chain joins TRBV9 and TRBJ1-6; D not resolved. V dropped 3 bases and J dropped 5 bases, with 12 bases sitting between them. The V gene's germline CDR1 is SGDLS and CDR2 YYNGEE. The CDR3 length is 15 residues. For the CDR3, the DNA is TGTGCCAGCAGCGCCGTGGACGGAAATAATTCACCCCTCCACTTT. Translating gives CASSAVDGNNSPLHF.

This chain links TRBV29-1 with TRBJ1-1; the match to TRBD1 covers 7 bases. CDR3 length equals 13 residues. The trim removed 3 bases at V and 5 bases at J, leaving 6 bases unmatched. Germline CDR1 SQVTM, CDR2 ANQGSEA. In nucleotides, the CDR3 is TGCAGCGTTGAGTCAGGGGGTGGAACTGAAGCTTTCTTT. This translates into CSVESGGGTEAFF.

The chain combines TRBV6-6 with TRBJ2-1, with D possibly TRBD2 on 5 matching bases. The CDR3 is 16 amino acids. V was cut by 5 bases and J by 7 bases, with 21 bases left in between. CDR1 is MNHNY, CDR2 SVGAGI, per germline (reference sequence). CDR3 protein: CASSRHGIQNTNEQFF. The CDR3 nucleotides are TGTGCCAGCAGTCGACACGGGATACAAAATACGAATGAGCAGTTCTTC.

The table lists this clone with a count of one. The chain couples TRBV10-3 to TRBJ2-3; TRBD2 might be the D (7 bases). This CDR3 region has 18 residues. Looked up from germline, CDR1 is ENHRY and CDR2 is SYGVKD. V lost 4 bases to trimming and J lost 6 bases, with 26 bases between them. CDR3: CAISGSVLQSGGVDTQYF. The CDR3 nucleotides read TGTGCCATCAGTGGGTCAGTGCTCCAGTCGGGGGGCGTGGATACGCAGTATTTT.

This clone has just one count. The chain is built from TRBV10-3 and TRBJ2-3; the D is unclear. This CDR3 has 13 residues. Germline CDR1 ENHRY, CDR2 SYGVKD. The CDR3: CAIGPLEADTQYF. Written as DNA, the CDR3 is TGTGCGATCGGGCCCCTAGAGGCAGATACGCAGTATTTT.

This chain connects TRBV5-1 to TRBJ1-1, with TRBD1 matching over 8 bases. Germline-derived CDR1 and CDR2 are SGHRS and YFSETQ. The V segment lost 7 bases and the J segment 5 bases; nucleotides outside the gene matches: 10. The CDR3 covers 14 residues. CDR3 sequence: CASHLNTGGTEAFF. Written as DNA, the CDR3 is TGCGCCAGCCACCTTAATACAGGGGGAACTGAAGCTTTCTTT.

V usage is TRBV7-2 and J usage is TRBJ1-2; D gene uncertain. Trimming took 1 base from V and 8 from J, leaving 14 bases between them. The CDR3 spans 14 residues. From germline, CDR1 is SGHTA and CDR2 FQGNSA. The CDR3 loop is CASSLGQSAGGYTF. CDR3 bases: TGTGCCAGCAGCTTAGGTCAATCCGCTGGGGGCTACACCTTC.

This clone showed up just once. J is TRBJ1-5 and V is TRBV27; 11 nucleotides align to TRBD1. The junction had 10 bases not matched to a gene; V was cut back by 3 bases and J by 6 bases. Germline CDR1 and CDR2: MNHEY and SMNVEV (reference sequence). The CDR3 has 17 residues. CDR3 residues: CASSFWTGGGLGQPQHF. The CDR3 bases are TGTGCCAGCAGTTTTTGGACAGGGGGCGGATTAGGTCAGCCCCAGCATTTT.

The chain uses TRBV5-4 and TRBJ2-5; tentatively, D is TRBD1 (6 bases). Germline V gives CDR1 SGHNT, CDR2 YYREEE (reference sequence). The length of the CDR3 is 15 residues. The germline V and J ends were trimmed by 6 bases and 2 bases, with 17 bases remaining between them. The CDR3 DNA follows: TGTGCCAGCACCTCGAAACAGGGAGTGCAAGAGACCCAGTACTTC. Amino acid sequence: CASTSKQGVQETQYF.